This record looks at one TCR beta chain sequence and its context. CDR1 and CDR2 (germline): SGHRS, YFSETQ. This CDR3 spans 18 amino acids. V dropped 0 bases and J dropped 3; count of bases not matched to a gene: 10. The sample originates from a study of technical replicates of blood from several donors. The method was immunoSEQ multiplex PCR; TCRdb's version includes in-frame clones alone and lacks a portion of them. Of approximately 84,000 clones in the sample, 98% were seen once. This sequence was found in a human donor in good health. This chain uses TRBV5-1 with TRBJ2-1; 9 nucleotides line up with TRBD1. The sample taken for sequencing was T cells isolated from PBMCs. The CDR3 loop reads CASSLGPPGTGYYNEQFF. The DNA of the CDR3 is TGCGCCAGCAGCTTGGGACCGCCCGGGACAGGGTACTACAATGAGCAGTTCTTC.